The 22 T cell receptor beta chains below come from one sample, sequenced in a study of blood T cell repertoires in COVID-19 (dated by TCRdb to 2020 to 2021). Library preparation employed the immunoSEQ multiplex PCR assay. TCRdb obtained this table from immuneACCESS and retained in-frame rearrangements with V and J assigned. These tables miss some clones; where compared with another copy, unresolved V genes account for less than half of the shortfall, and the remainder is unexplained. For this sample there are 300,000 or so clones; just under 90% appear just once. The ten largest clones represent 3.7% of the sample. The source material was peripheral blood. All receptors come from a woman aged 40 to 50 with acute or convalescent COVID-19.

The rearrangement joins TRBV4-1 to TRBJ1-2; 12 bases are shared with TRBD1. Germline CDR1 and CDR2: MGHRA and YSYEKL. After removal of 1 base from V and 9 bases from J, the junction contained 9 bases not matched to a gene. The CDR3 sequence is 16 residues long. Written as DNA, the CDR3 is TGCGCCAGCAGCCAAGGTCGGGACAGGGGGCAAGTGAGCTACACCTTC. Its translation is CASSQGRDRGQVSYTF.

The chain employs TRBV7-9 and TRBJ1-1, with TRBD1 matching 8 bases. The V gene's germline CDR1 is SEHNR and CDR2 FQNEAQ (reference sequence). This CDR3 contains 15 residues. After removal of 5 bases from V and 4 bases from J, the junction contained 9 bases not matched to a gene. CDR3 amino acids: CASSLLTGGGTEAFF. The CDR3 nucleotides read TGTGCCAGCAGCCTACTAACAGGGGGTGGCACTGAAGCTTTCTTT.

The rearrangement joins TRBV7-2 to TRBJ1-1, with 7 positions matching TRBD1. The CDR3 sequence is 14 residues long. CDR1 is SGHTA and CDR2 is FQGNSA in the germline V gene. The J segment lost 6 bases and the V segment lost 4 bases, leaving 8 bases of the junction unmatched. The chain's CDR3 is CASSSDRVRAEAFF. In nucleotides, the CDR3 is TGTGCCAGCAGCTCCGACAGGGTTCGGGCTGAAGCTTTCTTT.

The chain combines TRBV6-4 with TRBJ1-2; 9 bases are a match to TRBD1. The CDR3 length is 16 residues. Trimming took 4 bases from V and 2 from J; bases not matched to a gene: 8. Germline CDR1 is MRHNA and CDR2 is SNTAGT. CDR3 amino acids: CASSALPGTGNYGYTF. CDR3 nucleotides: TGTGCCAGCAGTGCCCTCCCTGGGACAGGGAACTATGGCTACACCTTC.

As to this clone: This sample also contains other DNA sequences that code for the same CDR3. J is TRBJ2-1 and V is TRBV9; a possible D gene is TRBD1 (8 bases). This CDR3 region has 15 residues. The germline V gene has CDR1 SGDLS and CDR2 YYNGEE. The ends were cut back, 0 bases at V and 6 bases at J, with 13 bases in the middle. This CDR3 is CASSVGGGTGNEQFF. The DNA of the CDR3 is TGTGCCAGCAGCGTAGGGGGAGGGACAGGCAATGAGCAGTTCTTC.

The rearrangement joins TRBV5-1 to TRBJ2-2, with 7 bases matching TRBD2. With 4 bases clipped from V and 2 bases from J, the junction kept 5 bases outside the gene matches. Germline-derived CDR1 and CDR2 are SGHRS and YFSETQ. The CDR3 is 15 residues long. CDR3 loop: CASSTSGANTGELFF. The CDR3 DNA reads TGCGCCAGCAGCACGAGCGGGGCAAACACCGGGGAGCTGTTTTTT.

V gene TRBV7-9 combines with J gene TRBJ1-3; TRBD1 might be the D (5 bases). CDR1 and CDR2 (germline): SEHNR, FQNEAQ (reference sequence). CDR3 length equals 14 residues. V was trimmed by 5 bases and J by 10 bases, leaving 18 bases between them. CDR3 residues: CASSLYRMGGTIYF. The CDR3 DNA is TGTGCCAGCAGCCTCTACCGTATGGGGGGGACCATATATTTT.

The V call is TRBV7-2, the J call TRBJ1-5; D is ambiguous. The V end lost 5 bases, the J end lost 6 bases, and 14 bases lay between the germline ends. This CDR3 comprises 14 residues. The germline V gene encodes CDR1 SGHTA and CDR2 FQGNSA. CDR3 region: CASSAVALGQPQHF. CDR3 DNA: TGTGCCAGCAGCGCGGTGGCACTGGGTCAGCCCCAGCATTTT.

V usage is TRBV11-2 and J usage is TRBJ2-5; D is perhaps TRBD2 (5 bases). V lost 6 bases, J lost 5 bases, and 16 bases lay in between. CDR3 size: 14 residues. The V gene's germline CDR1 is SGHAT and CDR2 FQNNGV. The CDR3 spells CASRSTTSGETQYF. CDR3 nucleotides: TGTGCCAGCAGATCGACAACCTCGGGGGAGACCCAGTACTTC.

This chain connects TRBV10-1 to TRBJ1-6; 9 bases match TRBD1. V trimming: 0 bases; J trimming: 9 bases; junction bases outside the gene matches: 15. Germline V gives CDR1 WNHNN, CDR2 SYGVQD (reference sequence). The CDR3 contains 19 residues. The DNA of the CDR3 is TGCGCCAGCAGTGAGTCAGAATACAGGGGGCGCGTTCTATCTTCACCCCTCCACTTT. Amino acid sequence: CASSESEYRGRVLSSPLHF.

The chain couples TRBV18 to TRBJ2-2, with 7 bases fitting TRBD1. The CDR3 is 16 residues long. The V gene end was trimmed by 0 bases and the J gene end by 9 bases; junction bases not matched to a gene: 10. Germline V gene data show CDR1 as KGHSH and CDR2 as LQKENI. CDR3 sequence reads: CASSPPGQQVVRELFF. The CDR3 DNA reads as TGTGCCAGCTCACCACCGGGACAGCAAGTGGTGCGGGAGCTGTTTTTT.

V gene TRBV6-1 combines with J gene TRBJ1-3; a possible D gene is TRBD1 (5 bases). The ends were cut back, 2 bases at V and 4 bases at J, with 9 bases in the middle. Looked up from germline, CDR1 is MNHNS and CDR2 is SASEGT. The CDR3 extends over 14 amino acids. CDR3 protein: CASSELDTGNTIYF. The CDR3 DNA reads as TGTGCCAGCAGTGAATTGGACACCGGAAACACCATATATTTT.

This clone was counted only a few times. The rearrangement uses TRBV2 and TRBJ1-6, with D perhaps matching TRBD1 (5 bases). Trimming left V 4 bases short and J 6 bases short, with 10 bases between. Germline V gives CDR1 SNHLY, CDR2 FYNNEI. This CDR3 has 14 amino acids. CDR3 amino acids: CASSGQFGNSPLHF. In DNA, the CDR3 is TGTGCCAGCAGTGGACAGTTTGGTAATTCACCCCTCCACTTT.

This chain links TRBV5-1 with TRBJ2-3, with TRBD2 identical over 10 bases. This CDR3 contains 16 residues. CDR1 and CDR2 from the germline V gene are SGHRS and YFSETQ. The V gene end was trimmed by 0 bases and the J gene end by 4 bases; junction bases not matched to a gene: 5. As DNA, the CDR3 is TGCGCCAGCAGCTTGGTTGTAGCGGGGGGTGCAGATACGCAGTATTTT. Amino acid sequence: CASSLVVAGGADTQYF.

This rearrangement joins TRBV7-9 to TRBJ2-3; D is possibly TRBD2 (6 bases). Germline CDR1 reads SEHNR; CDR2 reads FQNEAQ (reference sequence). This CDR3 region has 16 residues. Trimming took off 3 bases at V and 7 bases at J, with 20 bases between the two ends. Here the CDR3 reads CASSLGGGAPTYTQYF. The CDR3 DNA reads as TGTGCCAGCAGCTTGGGTGGCGGGGCCCCCACCTATACGCAGTATTTT.

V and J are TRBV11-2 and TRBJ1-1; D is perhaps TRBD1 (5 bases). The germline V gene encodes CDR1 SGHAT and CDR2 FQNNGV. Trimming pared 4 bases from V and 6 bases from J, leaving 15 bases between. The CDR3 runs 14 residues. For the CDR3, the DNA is TGTGCCAGCAGCTCAATTCAGGGTCGACCTGAAGCTTTCTTT. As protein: CASSSIQGRPEAFF.

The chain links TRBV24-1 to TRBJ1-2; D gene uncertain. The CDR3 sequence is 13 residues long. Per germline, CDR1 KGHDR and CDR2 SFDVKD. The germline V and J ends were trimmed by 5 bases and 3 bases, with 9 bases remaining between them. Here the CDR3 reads CATSGSADYGYTF. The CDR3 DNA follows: TGTGCCACCAGTGGCTCGGCGGACTATGGCTACACCTTC.

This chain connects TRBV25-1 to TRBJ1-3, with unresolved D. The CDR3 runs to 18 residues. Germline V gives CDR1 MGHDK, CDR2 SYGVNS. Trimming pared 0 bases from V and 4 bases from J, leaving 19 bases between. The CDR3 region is CASSEYFFGDDGGNTIYF. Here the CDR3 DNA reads TGTGCCAGCAGTGAATATTTTTTCGGAGACGACGGGGGAAACACCATATATTTT.

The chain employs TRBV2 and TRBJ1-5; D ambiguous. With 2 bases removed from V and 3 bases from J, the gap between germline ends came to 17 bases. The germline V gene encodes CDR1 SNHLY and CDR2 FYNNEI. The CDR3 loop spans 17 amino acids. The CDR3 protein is CASSELVSEAVNQPQHF. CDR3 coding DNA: TGTGCCAGCAGTGAATTGGTCTCCGAGGCAGTCAATCAGCCCCAGCATTTT.

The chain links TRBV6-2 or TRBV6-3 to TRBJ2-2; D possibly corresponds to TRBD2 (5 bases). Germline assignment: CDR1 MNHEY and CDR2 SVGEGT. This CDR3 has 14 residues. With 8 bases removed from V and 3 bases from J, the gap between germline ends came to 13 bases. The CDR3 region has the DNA TGTGCCAGCGGCCGGACTTTAGACACCGGGGAGCTGTTTTTT. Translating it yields CASGRTLDTGELFF.

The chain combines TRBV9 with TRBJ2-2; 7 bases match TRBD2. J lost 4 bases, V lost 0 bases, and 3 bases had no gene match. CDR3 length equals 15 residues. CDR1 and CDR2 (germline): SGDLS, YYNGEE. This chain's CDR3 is CASSVGDYSTGELFF. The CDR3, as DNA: TGTGCCAGCAGCGTAGGGGACTACTCCACCGGGGAGCTGTTTTTT.

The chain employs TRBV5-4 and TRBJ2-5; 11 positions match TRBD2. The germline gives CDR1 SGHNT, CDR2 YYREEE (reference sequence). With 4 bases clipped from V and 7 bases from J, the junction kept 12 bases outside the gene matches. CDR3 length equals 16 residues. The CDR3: CASSREVAGGLRTQYF. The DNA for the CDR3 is TGTGCCAGCAGCCGAGAGGTAGCGGGGGGGCTAAGGACCCAGTACTTC.